The next 24 T cell receptor beta chains were all read from a single sample in a study of blood T cell repertoires in COVID-19. The table came from immunoSEQ multiplex PCR; TCRdb's copy has only in-frame clones and leaves some out. Seen here are under 200,000 clones, over 75% observed once, and the top ten hold roughly 0.56%. The sample comprised peripheral blood. These TCRs come from a man in his forties or fifties with acute or convalescent COVID-19.

The rearrangement joins TRBV5-6 to TRBJ2-2; no firm D call. The CDR3 length is 11 residues. CDR1 and CDR2 from the germline V gene are SGHDT and YYEEEE. Trimming left V 1 base short and J 8 bases short, with 3 bases between. CDR3 region: CASSLRGELFF. CDR3 nucleotides: TGTGCCAGCAGCTTGCGTGGGGAGCTGTTTTTT. The variable domain in full, completed from reference TRBV5-6 and TRBJ2-2, reads DAGVTQSPTHLIKTRGQQVTLRCSPKSGHDTVSWYQQALGQGPQFIFQYYEEEERQRGNFPDRFSGHQFPNYSSELNVNALLLGDSALYLCASSLRGELFFGEGSRLTVL.

This chain uses TRBV24-1 with TRBJ2-5; D uncertain. V dropped 3 bases and J dropped 2 bases, with 12 bases sitting between them. The CDR3 is made up of 15 amino acids. Germline values: CDR1 KGHDR, CDR2 SFDVKD. The CDR3 sequence: CATSDPTQIQETQYF. DNA of the CDR3: TGTGCCACCAGTGATCCAACACAGATACAAGAGACCCAGTACTTC.

A single count supports this clone. The chain combines TRBV19 with TRBJ2-3; 7 nucleotides align to TRBD2. Looked up from germline, CDR1 is LNHDA and CDR2 is SQIVND (reference sequence). There are 14 residues in the CDR3. The V gene end was trimmed by 4 bases and the J gene end by 0 bases; junction bases not matched to a gene: 1. CDR3 in DNA: TGTGCCAGTAGTAGGGGGGGGAGCACAGATACGCAGTATTTT. Its translation: CASSRGGSTDTQYF. The full variable domain, its missing parts supplied by reference TRBV19 and TRBJ2-3, is DGGITQSPKYLFRKEGQNVTLSCEQNLNHDAMYWYRQDPGQGLRLIYYSQIVNDFQKGDIAEGYSVSREKKESFPLTVTSAQKNPTAFYLCASSRGGSTDTQYFGPGTRLTVL.

This clone was seen a handful of times. The V and J genes are TRBV18 and TRBJ1-1; 8 bases are shared with TRBD1. Germline CDR1 KGHSH, CDR2 LQKENI. With 5 bases clipped from V and 4 bases from J, the junction kept 6 bases outside the gene matches. CDR3 length: 14 residues. The CDR3 DNA is TGTGCCAGCTCATCCGGACAGGGCGGCACTGAAGCTTTCTTT. Translated: CASSSGQGGTEAFF.

The V call is TRBV7-9, the J call TRBJ1-2; D not resolved. The ends were cut back, 5 bases at V and 4 bases at J, with 17 bases in the middle. CDR1 SEHNR and CDR2 FQNEAQ come from the germline V gene (reference sequence). CDR3 length: 15 amino acids. CDR3 sequence reads: CASSPLLSSSYGYTF. CDR3 bases: TGTGCCAGCAGCCCCCTCTTATCTTCCAGCTATGGCTACACCTTC.

The CDR3: CASSIRGLVFNEQFF. CDR3 coding DNA: TGTGCCAGTAGTATACGAGGGTTGGTCTTTAATGAGCAGTTCTTC. V gene TRBV19 combines with J gene TRBJ2-1; D is possibly TRBD2 (5 bases). Deletions cut 2 bases from V and 7 bases from J, with 15 bases between. Germline loops: CDR1 LNHDA, CDR2 SQIVND (reference sequence). The CDR3 runs 15 residues.

The genes are TRBV4-3 and TRBJ1-6, with a tentative D call TRBD1 (6 bases). This CDR3 is built from 16 residues. Germline loops: CDR1 LGHNA, CDR2 YSLEER. V lost 1 base and J 7 bases, leaving 14 bases between the germline ends. The CDR3 loop reads CASSQAHRARNSPLHF. The CDR3 nucleotides read TGCGCCAGCAGCCAAGCCCACAGGGCTCGGAATTCACCCCTCCACTTT.

The chain links TRBV28 to TRBJ1-1; the D is unclear. V was cut by 2 bases and J by 1 base, with 8 bases left in between. The CDR3 length is 14 residues. CDR1 and CDR2 (germline): MDHEN, SYDVKM. The CDR3 nucleotides read TGTGCCAGCAGTTTACACCGGGAGAACACTGAAGCTTTCTTT. Its protein is CASSLHRENTEAFF.

The chain couples TRBV4-1 to TRBJ2-3, with 7 bases lining up with TRBD2. Looked up from germline, CDR1 is MGHRA and CDR2 is YSYEKL. The CDR3 totals 16 residues. Losses at the gene ends were 4 bases for V and 0 bases for J; bases not matched to a gene: 7. The CDR3 reads CASSLGWGGSTDTQYF. CDR3 nucleotides: TGCGCCAGCAGCCTGGGGTGGGGGGGTAGCACAGATACGCAGTATTTT.

The genes are TRBV3-1 (or the pseudogene TRBV3-2) and TRBJ2-2; D unresolved. Trimming removed 2 bases at V and 5 bases at J, with 6 bases between. The CDR3 has 13 amino acids. From germline, CDR1 is LGHDT and CDR2 YNNKEL (reference sequence). CDR3 amino acids: CASSQSQTGELFF. Written as DNA, the CDR3 is TGTGCCAGCAGCCAATCCCAGACCGGGGAGCTGTTTTTT.

This chain connects TRBV11-3 to TRBJ2-5; TRBD1 aligns across 11 bases. The CDR3 length is 16 residues. Per the germline V gene, CDR1 is SGHNT and CDR2 is YENEEA. V gave up 3 bases and J gave up 4 bases; unmatched junction bases: 7. The CDR3 nucleotides are TGTGCCAGCAGCTTCGGGGGGACAGGGGGAGGAGAGACCCAGTACTTC. It yields the protein CASSFGGTGGGETQYF.

The rearrangement joins TRBV27 to TRBJ2-1; 8 bases are shared with TRBD1. Germline V gives CDR1 MNHEY, CDR2 SMNVEV (reference sequence). V gave up 2 bases and J gave up 3 bases; unmatched junction bases: 3. The CDR3 loop spans 15 amino acids. In DNA form, the CDR3 reads TGTGCCAGCAGTTTAGACAGGGGAGACTACAATGAGCAGTTCTTC. Protein sequence: CASSLDRGDYNEQFF.

The chain couples TRBV4-3 to TRBJ2-3, with 8 bases aligning to TRBD2. This CDR3 is 15 amino acids long. Germline V gene sequence: CDR1 LGHNA, CDR2 YSLEER. J was trimmed by 7 bases and V by 6 bases; bases with no gene match: 12. The CDR3 protein is CASSQSWRGAYTQYF. The CDR3 DNA sequence: TGCGCCAGCAGTCAAAGCTGGCGGGGGGCCTATACGCAGTATTTT.

The rearrangement joins TRBV9 to TRBJ1-2, with D unresolved. Trimming took off 2 bases at V and 1 base at J, with 12 bases between the two ends. Germline V lookup: CDR1 SGDLS, CDR2 YYNGEE. CDR3 length: 15 residues. CDR3 sequence: CASSVTQILNYGYTF. Here the CDR3 DNA reads TGTGCCAGCAGCGTTACACAGATACTTAACTATGGCTACACCTTC.

This CDR3 is CASSYGGQGYEKLFF. CDR3 DNA sequence: TGTGCCAGCAGTTACGGGGGACAGGGATATGAAAAACTGTTTTTT. The rearrangement links TRBV6-5 to TRBJ1-4; 9 positions agree with TRBD1. The CDR3 consists of 15 residues. Looked up from germline, CDR1 is MNHEY and CDR2 is SVGAGI. Trimming cost V 2 bases and J 6 bases; bases outside gene matches: 4.

The J gene is TRBJ2-5, the V gene TRBV6-6; TRBD2 matches 7 bases. Germline CDR1 MNHNY, CDR2 SVGAGI (reference sequence). The CDR3 is 12 residues long. The V and J ends lost 7 bases and 4 bases, in that order; junction bases with no gene match: 3. This CDR3 reads CASTREGETQYF. CDR3 nucleotide sequence: TGTGCCAGCACCAGGGAGGGAGAGACCCAGTACTTC.

The V gene is TRBV24-1, the J gene TRBJ2-4; TRBD2 agrees at 10 bases. The CDR3 has 15 residues. In germline, CDR1 is KGHDR, CDR2 SFDVKD. Trimming cost V 3 bases and J 5 bases; bases outside gene matches: 3. The CDR3 sequence is CATSDRTSGQNIQYF. CDR3 DNA: TGTGCCACCAGTGATAGGACTAGCGGACAAAACATTCAGTACTTC.

The V call is TRBV7-2, the J call TRBJ1-1; a weak D match, TRBD1 (5 bases). CDR3 length: 14 residues. Germline-derived CDR1 and CDR2 are SGHTA and FQGNSA. V dropped 3 bases and J dropped 4 bases, with 12 bases sitting between them. The DNA for the CDR3 is TGTGCCAGCAGCTTCAACCCGGGGGTCACTGAAGCTTTCTTT. The encoded protein is CASSFNPGVTEAFF.

This chain uses TRBV27 with TRBJ2-3; D is possibly TRBD2 (5 bases). CDR3 length: 15 residues. V dropped 1 base and J dropped 2 bases, with 10 bases sitting between them. The germline V gene has CDR1 MNHEY and CDR2 SMNVEV (reference sequence). The CDR3 region is CASSLFGENTDTQYF. CDR3 nucleotides: TGTGCCAGCAGTTTATTCGGGGAGAACACAGATACGCAGTATTTT.

The CDR3 DNA follows: TGTGCCACCCTCAGGACTAGCGGCACCGGGGAGCTGTTTTTT. Protein sequence: CATLRTSGTGELFF. V gene TRBV27 combines with J gene TRBJ2-2; TRBD2 matches at 10 bases. V gave up 10 bases and J gave up 4 bases; unmatched junction bases: 6. This CDR3 region has 14 residues. The germline gives CDR1 MNHEY, CDR2 SMNVEV (reference sequence).

The chain carries TRBV7-2 and TRBJ2-5, with TRBD1 matching over 7 bases. Trimming cost V 6 bases and J 2 bases; bases outside gene matches: 9. The length of the CDR3 is 15 residues. CDR1 SGHTA and CDR2 FQGNSA come from the germline V gene. CDR3 bases: TGTGCCAGCAGGGCTAATCTGGGACAGCAAGAGACCCAGTACTTC. It encodes CASRANLGQQETQYF.

The chain has TRBV7-9 and TRBJ1-2; 7 nucleotides line up with TRBD1. The CDR3 consists of 15 residues. Germline CDR1 is SEHNR and CDR2 is FQNEAQ (reference sequence). Losses at the gene ends were 5 bases for V and 7 bases for J; bases not matched to a gene: 13. In DNA, the CDR3 is TGTGCCAGCAGCCCCACGGGACAGCTTGCTGGTGGCTACACCTTC. Its translation is CASSPTGQLAGGYTF.

This sequence joins TRBV15 and TRBJ2-5, with D maybe TRBD2 (6 bases). CDR1 and CDR2 (germline): LNHNV, YYDKDF (reference sequence). Trimming pared 0 bases from V and 5 bases from J, leaving 13 bases between. This CDR3 comprises 15 residues. The CDR3 nucleotides read TGTGCCACCAGCAGAGATCGGGCGGGGCTGGAGACCCAGTACTTC. Its protein is CATSRDRAGLETQYF.

This rearrangement joins TRBV6-5 to TRBJ1-2; D may be TRBD1 (5 bases). The V and J ends lost 2 bases and 4 bases respectively, with 11 bases between them. CDR1 and CDR2 (germline): MNHEY, SVGAGI. There are 14 residues in the CDR3. CDR3 in DNA: TGTGCCAGCAGTTACGGGGGACTGGGCTATGGCTACACCTTC. Protein: CASSYGGLGYGYTF.